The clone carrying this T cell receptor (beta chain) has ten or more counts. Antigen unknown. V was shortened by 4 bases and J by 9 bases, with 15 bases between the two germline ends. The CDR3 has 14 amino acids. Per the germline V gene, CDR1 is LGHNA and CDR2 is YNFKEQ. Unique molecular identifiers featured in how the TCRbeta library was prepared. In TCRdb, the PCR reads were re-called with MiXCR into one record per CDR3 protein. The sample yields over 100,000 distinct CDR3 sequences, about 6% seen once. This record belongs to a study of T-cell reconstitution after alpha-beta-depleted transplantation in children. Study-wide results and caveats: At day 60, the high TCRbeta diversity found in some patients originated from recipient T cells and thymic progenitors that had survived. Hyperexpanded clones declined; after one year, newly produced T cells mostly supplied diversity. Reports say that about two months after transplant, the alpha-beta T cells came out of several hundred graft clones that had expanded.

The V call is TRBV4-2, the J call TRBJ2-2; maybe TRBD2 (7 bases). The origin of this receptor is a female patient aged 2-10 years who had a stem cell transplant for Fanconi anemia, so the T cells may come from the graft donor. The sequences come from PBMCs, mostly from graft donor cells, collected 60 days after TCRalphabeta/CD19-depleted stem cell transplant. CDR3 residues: CASSPRDGGRELFF. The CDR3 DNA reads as TGTGCCAGCAGCCCCCGAGACGGGGGGCGGGAGCTGTTTTTT.